Each of the 3 T cell receptor beta chains below was sequenced from the same sample in a study of T cell responses to AZD1222 COVID-19 vaccine. This table comes from immunoSEQ multiplex PCR, and its TCRdb copy is limited to in-frame clones, with some not included. The sample holds roughly 150,000 clones, about nine tenths seen once. Sequencing was performed on peripheral blood, taken on day 0 of AZD1222 vaccination. The receptor set was obtained from an adult in good health.

The V and J genes are TRBV27 and TRBJ1-1; 8 bases are a match to TRBD1. The germline V gene has CDR1 MNHEY and CDR2 SMNVEV (reference sequence). The V segment lost 2 bases and the J segment 2 bases; nucleotides outside the gene matches: 4. This CDR3 comprises 15 residues. The chain's CDR3 is CASSLRQGFNTEAFF. DNA for the CDR3: TGTGCCAGCAGTTTACGACAGGGGTTTAACACTGAAGCTTTCTTT.

This clone is medium-sized (0.01 to 0.1%) within its sample. The rearrangement uses TRBV6-4 and TRBJ2-3; 12 bases agree with TRBD2. Germline-derived CDR1 and CDR2 are MRHNA and SNTAGT. V lost 0 bases to trimming and J lost 5 bases; unmatched junction nucleotides: 0. The CDR3 spans 15 residues. The CDR3 loop reads CASSDSTSGGDTQYF. The CDR3 DNA follows: TGTGCCAGCAGTGACTCGACTAGCGGGGGAGATACGCAGTATTTT.

This clone has just one count. This rearrangement joins TRBV5-1 to TRBJ2-1, with a possible D match to TRBD2 (6 bases). Germline V gene data show CDR1 as SGHRS and CDR2 as YFSETQ. V was trimmed by 3 bases and J by 5 bases, leaving 15 bases between them. This CDR3 spans 15 amino acids. CDR3: CASSSWGDPNNEQFF. The CDR3 DNA reads TGCGCCAGCAGCTCTTGGGGGGACCCTAACAATGAGCAGTTCTTC.